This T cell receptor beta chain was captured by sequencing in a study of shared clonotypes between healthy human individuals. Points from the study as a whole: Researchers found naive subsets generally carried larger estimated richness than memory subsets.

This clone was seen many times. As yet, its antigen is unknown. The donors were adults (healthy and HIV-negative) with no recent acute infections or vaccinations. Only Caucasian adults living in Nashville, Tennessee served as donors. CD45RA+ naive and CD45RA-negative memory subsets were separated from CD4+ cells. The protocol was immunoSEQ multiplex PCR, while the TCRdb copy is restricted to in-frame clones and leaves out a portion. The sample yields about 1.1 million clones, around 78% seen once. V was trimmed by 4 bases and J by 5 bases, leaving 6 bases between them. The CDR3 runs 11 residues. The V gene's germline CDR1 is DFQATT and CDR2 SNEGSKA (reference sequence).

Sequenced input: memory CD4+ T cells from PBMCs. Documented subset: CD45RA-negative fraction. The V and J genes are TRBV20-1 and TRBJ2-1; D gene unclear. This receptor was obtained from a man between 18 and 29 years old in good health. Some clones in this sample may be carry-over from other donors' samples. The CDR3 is CSATHNNEQFF. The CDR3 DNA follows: TGCAGTGCTACCCACAACAATGAGCAGTTCTTC.